The source of this TCR beta chain is a study of Ad26.COV2.S vaccination and SARS-CoV-2 variants (dated by TCRdb to the early 2020s). Broadly, across the study: Donors in the vaccine arm were drawn from COV1001, a multicentre, randomized, double-blind, placebo-controlled phase I-IIa trial testing Ad26.COV2.S in healthy adults. Trial participants were randomized into five groups of five: low-dose or high-dose Ad26.COV2.S given once or twice, or placebo on both occasions. Ad26.COV2.S was administered intramuscularly at a dose of 5x10^10 or 1x10^11 viral particles, either as one shot or as two shots given 56 days apart. A total of 32 samples were included in the TCR-sequenced set, comprising roughly 19 Ad26.COV2.S vaccine recipients, 5 placebo recipients and 8 SARS-CoV-2 convalescent individuals. The specificity and breadth of SARS-CoV-2-reactive T cell receptors after Ad26.COV2.S vaccination were assessed by TCRbeta repertoire sequencing. Throughout the experiments and outcome assessment, investigators stayed blinded to trial group allocation. On the study overall, not on this receptor specifically: After vaccination, spike-specific CD8+ and CD4+ T cell responses were reported to show substantial breadth. Non-spike TCR breadth was comparable between vaccine and placebo recipients, consistent with the vaccine containing only spike. The study was not powered for comparison of responses between vaccine doses or regimens. The authors noted that the TCR breadth and depth analyses may have underestimated total T cell responses. Spike-specific TCR breadth was higher in Ad26.COV2.S recipients than in placebo recipients (P = 0.0014).

The immunoSEQ Assay was used to sequence TCRbeta CDR3 regions. After extraction, genomic DNA underwent amplification by bias-controlled multiplex PCR, followed by high-throughput sequencing. Per the authors' processing: To quantify the absolute abundance of every unique TCRbeta CDR3 region, sequences were collapsed and filtered. Usable DNA was measured by amplifying reference genes present in all nucleated cells, and TCRbeta template counts were normalized to that usable DNA to estimate T cell fraction. Repertoire TCRs were annotated as SARS-CoV-2-specific when V gene, CDR3 amino acid sequence and J gene were exactly matched to a known reactive TCR set. The reference SARS-CoV-2 TCR set was obtained from MIRA and was filtered for enrichment in COVID-19-positive ImmuneCODE repertoires, whereby public or cross-reactive TCRs were removed. Drawing on the MIRA antigens, annotated TCRs were analysed further at the level of specific ORF or position within ORF. Breadth was defined as annotated unique rearrangements over total unique productive rearrangements; depth was the summed frequency of those rearrangements. Two-sided Wilcoxon rank-sum tests were applied when comparing TCR breadth between groups. TCRdb retrieved this table from immuneACCESS and kept in-frame rearrangements only. Not all clones are present; in checked studies, unresolved V genes account for under half, and no reason is known for the remainder. V, J and clone size are taken as reported in that table, and D and trimming were inferred from the DNA itself. The sample records about 400,000 clones, roughly 90% of which are singletons. Of the sample, approximately 1.9% is held by the ten largest clones.

Per the germline V gene, SNHLY is the CDR1 and FYNNEI is the CDR2. The CDR3 contains 13 residues, cysteine and phenylalanine counted. The entry retains the CDR3 DNA only, 39 bases that are in frame from base 1. The V and J ends are trimmed by 7 bases and 7 bases, leaving 11 bases between them. Points on this clone: Its antigen has not been determined. No base qualities exist here, and no much larger clone lies one base off it.

In light of the paper, this sample's treatment or condition label describes: about 20 received Ad26.COV2.S at low or high dose, single or two shots; roughly five received placebo; per-sample allocation not given. For vaccine and placebo recipients, the sequenced repertoires came from samples collected on day 63 after the first injection. In Cohort 1b, some 25 adults aged 18-55 years were enrolled at a single site in Boston, USA, between 29 July and 7 August 2020. Ad26.COV2.S was a replication-incompetent adenovirus type 26 vector that expressed a prefusion-stabilized SARS-CoV-2 spike protein derived from the original Wuhan strain.

Rearrangement joined TRBV2 to TRBJ1-6; the D gene is perhaps TRBD1, on 5 matching bases. The material was peripheral blood, obtained in a trial of Ad26.COV2.S vaccine versus placebo. The receptor was isolated from a person aged 18-60 years who received the Ad26.COV2.S COVID-19 vaccine or a placebo. The sequenced DNA: TGTGCCAGCACGACAGAGCAAAATTCACCCCTCCACTTT. It codes for CASTTEQNSPLHF.